The 13 T cell receptor beta chains below all came from one sample that was sequenced in a study of PD-L1 blockade in urothelial cancer. TCRdb keeps only in-frame clones here, not all; method: immunoSEQ multiplex PCR. The profile shows roughly 90,000 clones, 85% to 95% of them singletons. Sequencing was performed on PBMCs, taken around atezolizumab (anti-PD-L1) treatment. Receptor source: a man between 60 and 70 years old with urothelial cancer.

J is TRBJ2-3 and V is TRBV30, with 8 bases aligning to TRBD2. Germline V lookup: CDR1 GTSNPN, CDR2 SVGIG (reference sequence). The CDR3 loop spans 16 amino acids. The ends lost 3 bases at V and 4 bases at J; junction bases unmatched: 12. The CDR3 nucleotides read TGTGCCTGGAGGAGGGAAGCGGGGGTTGCAGCAGATACGCAGTATTTT. Protein product: CAWRREAGVAADTQYF.

V usage is TRBV10-3 and J usage is TRBJ2-3; tentative D call: TRBD1 (5 bases). V lost 6 bases and J lost 4, with 8 bases in between. The V gene's germline CDR1 is ENHRY and CDR2 SYGVKD. CDR3 length equals 12 residues. The CDR3 DNA reads as TGTGCCATCAGCCAGGGTTCAGATACGCAGTATTTT. Protein sequence: CAISQGSDTQYF.

V usage is TRBV19 and J usage is TRBJ1-1, with 10 bases fitting TRBD1. V was clipped by 6 bases and J by 5 bases; unmatched bases: 6. Germline V gives CDR1 LNHDA, CDR2 SQIVND (reference sequence). This CDR3 is 14 amino acids long. DNA of the CDR3: TGTGCCAGTAGATCGGGACAGGGGAGAACTGAAGCTTTCTTT. This codes for CASRSGQGRTEAFF.

The V gene is TRBV27, the J gene TRBJ1-4, with 8 bases that match TRBD1. Germline V gene sequence: CDR1 MNHEY, CDR2 SMNVEV (reference sequence). J gave up 5 bases and V 6 bases, and 8 bases lay outside the gene matches. This CDR3 has 15 residues. CDR3 sequence (DNA): TGTGCCAGCAGGAGGACAGGGCGGGGGAATGAAAAACTGTTTTTT. Translating it yields CASRRTGRGNEKLFF.

This chain joins TRBV5-4 and TRBJ2-7; 9 positions match TRBD1. The CDR3 spans 14 residues. V trimming: 3 bases; J trimming: 5 bases; junction bases outside the gene matches: 6. From germline, CDR1 is SGHNT and CDR2 YYREEE (reference sequence). The CDR3 is CASSSPGQGNEQYF. CDR3 coding DNA: TGTGCCAGCAGCTCTCCGGGACAGGGTAACGAGCAGTACTTC.

This chain uses TRBV7-2 with TRBJ1-6; D is uncertain. The V and J ends lost 3 bases and 7 bases respectively, with 4 bases between them. CDR1 is SGHTA and CDR2 is FQGNSA in the germline V gene. This CDR3 is built from 12 residues. The CDR3 is CASSFPNSPLHF. The CDR3 nucleotides read TGTGCCAGCAGCTTTCCAAATTCACCCCTCCACTTT.

For the CDR3, the DNA is TGTGCCAGCAGCGTCCGGGACAGGTCCACAAGGGGCTACACCTTC. It encodes CASSVRDRSTRGYTF. This sequence joins TRBV5-6 and TRBJ1-2; 8 positions match TRBD1. The CDR3 length is 15 residues. CDR1 and CDR2 (germline): SGHDT, YYEEEE. The V and J ends lost 4 bases and 8 bases, in that order; junction bases with no gene match: 13.

The chain employs TRBV7-2 and TRBJ2-5, with 7 nucleotides matching TRBD2. The CDR3 totals 16 residues. Germline V gene lookup returns CDR1 SGHTA and CDR2 FQGNSA. The J segment lost 4 bases and the V segment lost 0 bases, leaving 8 bases of the junction unmatched. The CDR3 loop is CASSLAPGGGLETQYF. The DNA for the CDR3 is TGTGCCAGCAGCTTAGCGCCTGGGGGGGGTTTAGAGACCCAGTACTTC.

This clone has a handful of counts. V is TRBV15 and J is TRBJ1-1; TRBD1 might be the D (6 bases). CDR1 and CDR2 from the germline V gene are LNHNV and YYDKDF (reference sequence). V lost 4 bases to trimming and J lost 10 bases, with 13 bases between them. The CDR3 runs 12 residues. The CDR3 DNA reads TGTGCCACCAGCACTCTAAGGGGGGGAGCTTTCTTT. It translates to CATSTLRGGAFF.

This sequence joins TRBV30 and TRBJ2-2; 7 positions agree with TRBD1. CDR1 is GTSNPN, CDR2 SVGIG, per germline (reference sequence). J lost 6 bases, V lost 2 bases, and 3 bases had no gene match. CDR3 length equals 13 residues. CDR3 in DNA: TGTGCCTGGAGTCCCCAGGGGGCCGGGGAGCTGTTTTTT. Its translation: CAWSPQGAGELFF.

The rearrangement joins TRBV10-3 to TRBJ2-2; D perhaps matches TRBD2 (6 bases). Trimming took 6 bases from V and 4 from J, leaving 15 bases between them. This CDR3 has 15 amino acids. CDR1 is ENHRY and CDR2 is SYGVKD in the germline V gene. The CDR3: CAIRPGGGSTGELFF. The CDR3 nucleotides read TGTGCCATCAGACCCGGGGGTGGTAGCACCGGGGAGCTGTTTTTT.

This chain uses TRBV9 with TRBJ2-3; 13 bases fit TRBD2. Per the germline V gene, CDR1 is SGDLS and CDR2 is YYNGEE. The V gene end was trimmed by 0 bases and the J gene end by 7 bases; junction bases not matched to a gene: 11. The CDR3 covers 18 residues. The CDR3 sequence is CASSVDTSGGVVKYTQYF. The CDR3 DNA reads TGTGCCAGCAGCGTAGATACTAGCGGGGGGGTAGTGAAGTATACGCAGTATTTT. The whole variable domain, remainder taken from reference TRBV9 and TRBJ2-3, is DSGVTQTPKHLITATGQRVTLRCSPRSGDLSVYWYQQSLDQGLQFLIQYYNGEERAKGNILERFSAQQFPDLHSELNLSSLELGDSALYFCASSVDTSGGVVKYTQYFGPGTRLTVL.

V usage is TRBV5-1 and J usage is TRBJ2-2; TRBD1 might be the D (5 bases). V lost 0 bases, J lost 5 bases, and 8 bases lay in between. CDR3 length equals 14 residues. The germline gives CDR1 SGHRS, CDR2 YFSETQ. The CDR3: CASSLAQGTGELFF. Written as DNA, the CDR3 is TGCGCCAGCAGCTTGGCCCAGGGTACCGGGGAGCTGTTTTTT.